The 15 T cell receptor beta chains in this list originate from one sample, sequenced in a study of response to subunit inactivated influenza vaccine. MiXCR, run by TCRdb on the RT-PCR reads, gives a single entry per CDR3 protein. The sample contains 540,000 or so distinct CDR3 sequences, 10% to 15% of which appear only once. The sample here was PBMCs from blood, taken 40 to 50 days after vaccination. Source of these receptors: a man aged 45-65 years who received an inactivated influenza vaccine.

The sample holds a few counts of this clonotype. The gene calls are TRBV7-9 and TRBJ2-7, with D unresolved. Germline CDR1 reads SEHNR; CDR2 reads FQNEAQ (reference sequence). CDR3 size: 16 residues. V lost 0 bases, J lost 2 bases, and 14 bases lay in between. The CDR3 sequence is CASSLAGSGRTYEQYF. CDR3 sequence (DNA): TGTGCCAGCAGCTTAGCGGGTTCAGGCAGAACCTACGAGCAGTACTTC.

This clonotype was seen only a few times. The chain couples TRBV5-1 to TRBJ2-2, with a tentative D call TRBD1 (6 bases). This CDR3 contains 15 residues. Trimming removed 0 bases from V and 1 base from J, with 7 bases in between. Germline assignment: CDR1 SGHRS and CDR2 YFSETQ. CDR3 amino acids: CASSLDRVNTGELFF. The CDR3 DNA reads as TGCGCCAGCAGCTTGGACAGGGTGAACACCGGGGAGCTGTTTTTT.

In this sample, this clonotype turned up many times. The CDR3 DNA sequence: TGCAGCGGTGGACCCGGACAGGGCTACGAGCAGTACTTC. Its translation: CSGGPGQGYEQYF. The V gene is TRBV29-1, the J gene TRBJ2-7, with TRBD1 identical over 8 bases. The CDR3 is 13 amino acids. V lost 7 bases and J lost 3; bases outside the gene matches: 8. The germline gives CDR1 SQVTM, CDR2 ANQGSEA.

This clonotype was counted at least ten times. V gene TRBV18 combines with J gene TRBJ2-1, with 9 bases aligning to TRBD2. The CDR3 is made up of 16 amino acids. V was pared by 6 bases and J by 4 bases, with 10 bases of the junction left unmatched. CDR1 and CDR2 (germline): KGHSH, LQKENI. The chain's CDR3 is CASSPTGTSFYNEQFF. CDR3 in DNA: TGTGCCAGCTCGCCTACCGGGACTAGCTTTTACAATGAGCAGTTCTTC.

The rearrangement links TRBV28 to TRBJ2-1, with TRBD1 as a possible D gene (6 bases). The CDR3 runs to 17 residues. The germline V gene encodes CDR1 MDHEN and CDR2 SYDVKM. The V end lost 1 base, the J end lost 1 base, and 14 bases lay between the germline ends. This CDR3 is CASSLYPFQGSYNEQFF. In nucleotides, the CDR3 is TGTGCCAGCAGTTTATACCCCTTCCAGGGGTCCTACAATGAGCAGTTCTTC.

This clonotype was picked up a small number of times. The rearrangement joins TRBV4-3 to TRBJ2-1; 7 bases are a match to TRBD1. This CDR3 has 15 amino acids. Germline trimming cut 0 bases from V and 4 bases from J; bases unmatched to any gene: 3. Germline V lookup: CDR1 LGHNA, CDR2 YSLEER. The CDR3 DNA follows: TGCGCCAGCAGCCAAGATGGGACAGATTACAATGAGCAGTTCTTC. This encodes CASSQDGTDYNEQFF.

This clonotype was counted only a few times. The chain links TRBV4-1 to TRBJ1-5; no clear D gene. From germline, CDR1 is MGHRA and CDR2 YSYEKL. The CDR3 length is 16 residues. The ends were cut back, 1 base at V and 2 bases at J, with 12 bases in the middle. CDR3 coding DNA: TGCGCCAGCAGCCAAGTGGCATGGGCCGGCAATCAGCCCCAGCATTTT. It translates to CASSQVAWAGNQPQHF.

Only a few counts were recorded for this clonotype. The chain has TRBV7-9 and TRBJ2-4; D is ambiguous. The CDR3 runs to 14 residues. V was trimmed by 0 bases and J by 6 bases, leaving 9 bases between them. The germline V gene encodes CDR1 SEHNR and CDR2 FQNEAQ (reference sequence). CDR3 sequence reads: CASSLAMTVNIQYF. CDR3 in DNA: TGTGCCAGCAGCTTAGCGATGACCGTAAACATTCAGTACTTC.

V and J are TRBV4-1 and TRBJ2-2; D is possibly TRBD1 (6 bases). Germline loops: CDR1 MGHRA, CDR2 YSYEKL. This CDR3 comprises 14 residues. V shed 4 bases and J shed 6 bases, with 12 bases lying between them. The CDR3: CASSPWTDSGELFF. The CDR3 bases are TGCGCCAGCAGCCCCTGGACAGACTCCGGGGAGCTGTTTTTT.

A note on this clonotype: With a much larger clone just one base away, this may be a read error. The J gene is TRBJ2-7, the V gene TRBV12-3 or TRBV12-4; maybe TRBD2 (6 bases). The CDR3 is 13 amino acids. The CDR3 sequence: CASSLEGSDEQCF. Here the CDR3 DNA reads TGTGCCAGCAGTTTGGAGGGGAGTGACGAGCAGTGCTTC.

The CDR3 bases are TGTGCCAGTAGTCACGGACTAAGGAGTGGCCGCCAAGAGACCCAGTACTTC. This codes for CASSHGLRSGRQETQYF. V is TRBV19 and J is TRBJ2-5; maybe TRBD2 (6 bases). Trimming stripped 5 bases from V and 1 base from J, with 20 bases between. The CDR3 is 17 residues long. Germline V gene sequence: CDR1 LNHDA, CDR2 SQIVND (reference sequence).

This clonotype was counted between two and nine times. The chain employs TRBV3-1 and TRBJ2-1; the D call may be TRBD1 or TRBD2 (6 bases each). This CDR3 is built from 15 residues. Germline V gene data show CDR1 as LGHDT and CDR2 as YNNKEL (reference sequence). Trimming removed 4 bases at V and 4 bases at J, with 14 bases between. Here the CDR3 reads CASSRGASRYNEQFF. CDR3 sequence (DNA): TGTGCCAGCAGCCGGGGGGCTAGCAGATACAATGAGCAGTTCTTC.

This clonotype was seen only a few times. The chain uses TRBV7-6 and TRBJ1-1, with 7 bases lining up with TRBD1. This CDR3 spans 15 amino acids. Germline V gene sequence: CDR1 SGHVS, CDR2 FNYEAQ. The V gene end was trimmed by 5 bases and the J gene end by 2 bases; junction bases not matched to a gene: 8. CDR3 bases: TGTGCCAGCAGCCCAGGGGGGACGGCAAACACTGAAGCTTTCTTT. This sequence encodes CASSPGGTANTEAFF.

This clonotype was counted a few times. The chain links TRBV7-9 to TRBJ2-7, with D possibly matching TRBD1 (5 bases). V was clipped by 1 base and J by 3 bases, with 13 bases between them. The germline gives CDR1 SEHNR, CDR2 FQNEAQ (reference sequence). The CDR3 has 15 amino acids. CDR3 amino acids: CASSLDGRANYEQYF. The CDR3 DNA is TGTGCCAGCAGCTTAGATGGCAGGGCAAACTACGAGCAGTACTTC.

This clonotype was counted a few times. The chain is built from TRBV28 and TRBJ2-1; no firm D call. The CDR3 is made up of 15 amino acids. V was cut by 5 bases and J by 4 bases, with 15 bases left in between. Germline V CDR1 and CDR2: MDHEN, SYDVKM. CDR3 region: CASSRVSDLYNEQFF. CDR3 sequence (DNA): TGTGCCAGCAGTAGGGTTTCTGACCTTTACAATGAGCAGTTCTTC.